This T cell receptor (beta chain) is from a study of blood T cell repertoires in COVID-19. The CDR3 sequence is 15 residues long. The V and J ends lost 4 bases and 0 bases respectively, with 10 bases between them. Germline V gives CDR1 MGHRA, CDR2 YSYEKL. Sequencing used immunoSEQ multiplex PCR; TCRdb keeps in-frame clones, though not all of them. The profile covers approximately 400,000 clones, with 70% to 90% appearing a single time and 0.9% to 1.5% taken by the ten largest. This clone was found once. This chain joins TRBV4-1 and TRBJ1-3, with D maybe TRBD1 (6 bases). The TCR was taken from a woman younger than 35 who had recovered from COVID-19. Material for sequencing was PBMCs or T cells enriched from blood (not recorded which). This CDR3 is CASSLVQGSGNTIYF. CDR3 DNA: TGCGCCAGCAGCCTAGTACAGGGCTCTGGAAACACCATATATTTT.